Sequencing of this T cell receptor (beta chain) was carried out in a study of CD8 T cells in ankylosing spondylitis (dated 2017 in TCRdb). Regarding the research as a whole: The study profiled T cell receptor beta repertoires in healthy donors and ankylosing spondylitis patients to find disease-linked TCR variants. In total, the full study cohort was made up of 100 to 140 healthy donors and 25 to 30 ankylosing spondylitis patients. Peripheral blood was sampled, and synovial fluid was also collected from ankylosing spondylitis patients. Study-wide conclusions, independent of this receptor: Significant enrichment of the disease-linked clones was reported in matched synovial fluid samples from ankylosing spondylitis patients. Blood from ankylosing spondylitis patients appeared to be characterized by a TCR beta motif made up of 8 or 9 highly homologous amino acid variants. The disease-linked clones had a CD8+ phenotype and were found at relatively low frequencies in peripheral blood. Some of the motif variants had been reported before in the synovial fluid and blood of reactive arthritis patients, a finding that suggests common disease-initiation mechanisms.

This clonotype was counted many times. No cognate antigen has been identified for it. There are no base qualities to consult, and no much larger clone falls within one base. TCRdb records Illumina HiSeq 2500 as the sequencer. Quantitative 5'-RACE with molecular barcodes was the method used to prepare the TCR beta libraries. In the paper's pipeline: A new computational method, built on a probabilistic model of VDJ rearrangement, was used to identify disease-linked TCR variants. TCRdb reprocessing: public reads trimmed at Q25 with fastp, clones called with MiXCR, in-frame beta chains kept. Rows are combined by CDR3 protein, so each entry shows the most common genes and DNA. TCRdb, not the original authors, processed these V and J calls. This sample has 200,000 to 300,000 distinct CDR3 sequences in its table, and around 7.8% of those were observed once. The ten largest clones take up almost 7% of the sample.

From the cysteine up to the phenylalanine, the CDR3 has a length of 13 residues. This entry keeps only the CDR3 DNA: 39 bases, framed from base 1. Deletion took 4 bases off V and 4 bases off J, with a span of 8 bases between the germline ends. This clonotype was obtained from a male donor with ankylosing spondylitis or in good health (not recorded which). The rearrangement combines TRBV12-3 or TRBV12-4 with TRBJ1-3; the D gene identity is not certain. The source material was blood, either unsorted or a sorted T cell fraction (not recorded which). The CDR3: CASSSPGGNTIYF. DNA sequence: TGTGCCAGCAGTTCCCCGGGCGGAAACACCATATATTTT.